This T cell receptor (beta chain) was recovered during a study of cytomegalovirus exposure and HLA in healthy donors. Across the whole study: In terms of ancestry, the Caucasian-associated cluster contained more than 65% of the 398 genotyped donors. Study outcomes and limitations: In an earlier analysis, about 87% or about 30%: the productive usage of most TCR beta V segments. A few of the chains that were CMV-associated were confirmed in vitro to be specific for CMV antigens.

PCR involved 60 Vbeta and 13 Jbeta primers. Some clones are missing from TCRdb's copy, which holds only in-frame ones; the method was immunoSEQ multiplex PCR. The sample has fewer than 95,000 clones, approximately 81% seen once. This CDR3 contains 15 residues. CDR1 LNHDA and CDR2 SQIVND come from the germline V gene (reference sequence). Unmatched junction bases numbered 3, after V lost 7 bases and J lost 0 bases. To note about this clone: Its antigen is unknown.

Sequenced material: PBMCs. The receptor's source is a man aged 40-50 years in good health and CMV-seropositive. The rearrangement uses TRBV19 and TRBJ2-3, with TRBD2 identical over 11 bases. CDR3 nucleotide sequence: TGTGCCAGTACCGGGACTAGCGGAAGCACAGATACGCAGTATTTT. Residues: CASTGTSGSTDTQYF.